This is a list of T cell receptor beta chains from one sample in a study of tumour-infiltrating T cells in Burkitt lymphoma. Clones were read by immunoSEQ multiplex PCR, and TCRdb kept only the in-frame ones, dropping some. The sample has 14,000 or so clones, over 30% seen once. Specimen: tumor tissue. The receptor source for this set is a human donor with diffuse large B-cell lymphoma. Each CDR3 is given with its conserved first and last residue. The D gene is left open where the match is weak. Some rows mark clone size as missing; the rest say once, few, many or name a class of expanded clone.

size | J | V | D | DNA | CDR3
NA | TRBJ2-1 | TRBV7-8 | NA | TGTGCCAGCAGCTTGGCGAGTAGCCAAGCCAACAATGAGCAGTTCTTC | CASSLASSQANNEQFF
NA | TRBJ2-3 | TRBV27 | TRBD2 | TGTGCCAGCAGTTTATCACTAGCGGGAGCAGATACGCAGTATTTT | CASSLSLAGADTQYF
few | TRBJ2-1 | TRBV7-8 | NA | TGTGCCAGCAGCTTACGGGACCGGTACTCCTCCTACAATGAGCAGTTCTTC | CASSLRDRYSSYNEQFF
once | TRBJ2-1 | TRBV7-9 | NA | TGTGCCAGCAGCTTAGCGAGATCGGACGGCAATGAGCAGTTCTTC | CASSLARSDGNEQFF
medium-sized | TRBJ2-1 | TRBV5-1 | TRBD1 | TGCGCCAGCAGCTTGGGGGGACAGATAAGTTACAATGAGCAGTTCTTC | CASSLGGQISYNEQFF
NA | TRBJ2-3 | TRBV15 | TRBD2 | TGTGCCACCAGCAGAGGGGGGATAGCGGGCGGCTTTGATACGCAGTATTTT | CATSRGGIAGGFDTQYF
NA | TRBJ2-1 | TRBV5-1 | NA | TGCGCCAGCAGCCTGGTCGGACAGAGTAGCTCCTACAATGAGCAGTTCTTC | CASSLVGQSSSYNEQFF
NA | TRBJ2-5 | TRBV4-2 | NA | TGTGCCAGCAGCCAAGTGGAGAGCCAAGAGACCCAGTACTTC | CASSQVESQETQYF
few | TRBJ2-3 | TRBV29-1 | NA | TGCAGCGTCAATACAGGGTTTGCGGGAGTTGCAGATACGCAGTATTTT | CSVNTGFAGVADTQYF
few | TRBJ1-4 | TRBV5-1 | NA | TGCGCCAGCAGCTTGGGGTTTGGGGCGGCTAATGAAAAACTGTTTTTT | CASSLGFGAANEKLFF
medium-sized | TRBJ1-5 | TRBV27 | TRBD1 | TGTGCCAGCAGCCCGACAGGGGGCCCAAATCAGCCCCAGCATTTT | CASSPTGGPNQPQHF
few | TRBJ2-3 | TRBV29-1 | TRBD1 | TGCAGCGCCCTTGAATGGTGGACAGGGGGCGAGGATACGCAGTATTTT | CSALEWWTGGEDTQYF
few | TRBJ1-1 | TRBV15 | NA | TGTGCCACCAGCAGAGCAGTTCTAATGAACACTGAAGCTTTCTTT | CATSRAVLMNTEAFF
medium-sized | TRBJ1-2 | TRBV19 | NA | TGTGCCAGTAGTATATCACAGAAGAACTATGGCTACACCTTC | CASSISQKNYGYTF
NA | TRBJ1-2 | TRBV6-1 | NA | TGTGCCAGCAGTGAAATGATTCGCAGCTACGTTGTATTCGGCTACACCTTC | CASSEMIRSYVVFGYTF
few | TRBJ2-3 | TRBV5-1 | TRBD1 | TGCGCCAGCAGCGCCGGGACAGGGAGGCTAGCGCCAGGCACAGATACGCAGTATTTT | CASSAGTGRLAPGTDTQYF
medium-sized | TRBJ2-7 | TRBV11-2 | NA | TGTGCCAGCAGCCATACCGGAGACGAGCAGTACTTC | CASSHTGDEQYF
few | TRBJ2-6 | TRBV5-1 | NA | TGCGCCAGCAGCTCAGCCAACTCTGGGGCCAACGTCCTGACTTTC | CASSSANSGANVLTF
few | TRBJ2-3 | TRBV4-2 | TRBD2 | TGTGCCAGCAGCCTCGGACTAGCGGGCCGTGTAGATACGCAGTATTTT | CASSLGLAGRVDTQYF
NA | TRBJ1-2 | TRBV27 | TRBD1 | TGTGCCAGCGGTCGGGACAGGGAGGGGGGAGGCTACACCTTC | CASGRDREGGGYTF
NA | TRBJ1-4 | TRBV15 | NA | TGTGCCACCAGCAGAAATGGGGGCGTTAGAACTAATGAAAAACTGTTTTTT | CATSRNGGVRTNEKLFF
NA | TRBJ1-4 | TRBV9 | TRBD1 | TGTGCCAGCAGCATTAACCAGGGGGAAGATAATGAAAAACTGTTTTTT | CASSINQGEDNEKLFF
few | TRBJ2-1 | TRBV19 | TRBD2 | TGTGCCAGTAGTACCGGAGCGGGAGGGCCTTTTTACAATGAGCAGTTCTTC | CASSTGAGGPFYNEQFF
NA | TRBJ2-3 | TRBV28 | TRBD2 | TGTGCCAGCAGTTTATCTGGACTAGCCACAGATACGCAGTATTTT | CASSLSGLATDTQYF
medium-sized | TRBJ1-5 | TRBV19 | TRBD1 | TGTGCCAGTAGTCAGTTGGACAGGGTGGATCAGCCCCAGCATTTT | CASSQLDRVDQPQHF
NA | TRBJ1-5 | TRBV2 | NA | TGTGCCAGCACCCCGGACCACTATAGCAATCAGCCCCAGCATTTT | CASTPDHYSNQPQHF
NA | TRBJ1-1 | TRBV9 | NA | TGTGCCAGCAGCCCCGAAGGTGTTTACGACACTGAAGCTTTCTTT | CASSPEGVYDTEAFF